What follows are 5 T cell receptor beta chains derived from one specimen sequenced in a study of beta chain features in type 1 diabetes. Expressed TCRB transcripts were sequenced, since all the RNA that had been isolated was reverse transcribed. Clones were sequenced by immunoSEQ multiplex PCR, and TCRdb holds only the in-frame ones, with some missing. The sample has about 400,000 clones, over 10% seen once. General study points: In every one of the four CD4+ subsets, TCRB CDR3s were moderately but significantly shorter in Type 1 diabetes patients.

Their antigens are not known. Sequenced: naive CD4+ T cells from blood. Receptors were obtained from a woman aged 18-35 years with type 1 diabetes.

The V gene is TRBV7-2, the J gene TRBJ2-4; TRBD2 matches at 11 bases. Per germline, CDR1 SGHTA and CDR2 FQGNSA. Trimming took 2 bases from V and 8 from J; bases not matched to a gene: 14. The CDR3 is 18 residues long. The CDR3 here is CASSLPVLAGGSPDIQYF. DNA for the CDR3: TGTGCCAGCAGCTTACCCGTCCTAGCGGGGGGCTCGCCAGACATTCAGTACTTC.

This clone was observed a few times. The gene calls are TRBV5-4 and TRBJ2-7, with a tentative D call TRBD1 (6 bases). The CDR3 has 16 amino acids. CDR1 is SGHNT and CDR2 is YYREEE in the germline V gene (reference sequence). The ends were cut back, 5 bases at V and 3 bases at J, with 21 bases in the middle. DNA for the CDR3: TGTGCCAGCAGTTTTGGGGGCGTAGGGCAGAGCTACGAGCAGTACTTC. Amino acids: CASSFGGVGQSYEQYF.

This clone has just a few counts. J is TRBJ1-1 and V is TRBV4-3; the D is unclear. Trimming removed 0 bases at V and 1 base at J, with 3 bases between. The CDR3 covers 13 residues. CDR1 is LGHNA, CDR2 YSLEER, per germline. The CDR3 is CASSQDKNTEAFF. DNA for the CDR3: TGCGCCAGCAGCCAAGATAAGAACACTGAAGCTTTCTTT.

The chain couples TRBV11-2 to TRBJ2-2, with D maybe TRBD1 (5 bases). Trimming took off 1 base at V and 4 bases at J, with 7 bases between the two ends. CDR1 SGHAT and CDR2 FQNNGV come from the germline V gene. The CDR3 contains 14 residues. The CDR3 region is CASSLGGPTGELFF. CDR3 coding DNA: TGTGCCAGCAGCTTAGGGGGCCCCACCGGGGAGCTGTTTTTT.

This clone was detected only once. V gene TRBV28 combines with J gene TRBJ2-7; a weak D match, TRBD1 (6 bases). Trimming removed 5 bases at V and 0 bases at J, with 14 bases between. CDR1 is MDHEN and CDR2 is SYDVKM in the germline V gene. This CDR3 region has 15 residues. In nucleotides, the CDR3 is TGTGCCAGCAGTCCAACGACAGGCATCTCCTACGAGCAGTACTTC. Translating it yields CASSPTTGISYEQYF.